The present T cell receptor beta chain was sequenced within a study of T cells after yellow fever vaccination (dated by TCRdb to between 2018 and 2021). The study in broad terms: The SMART-Seq v4 Ultra Low Input RNA kit was used to prepare libraries from fractions with low cell numbers. To track T-cell clones before and after primary and booster YFV17D yellow fever vaccination, bulk TCR alpha and beta repertoires were sequenced longitudinally. Two healthy male donors made up the cohort, one aged 18 to 30 years and the other aged 30 to 40 years. Blood was drawn at multiple timepoints before and after primary and secondary immunization, with bulk PBMC replicates and cell subsets isolated. The study at large found these results: Computational filtering was needed because FACS-sorted repertoires could contain abundant contaminating clonotypes from the bulk population. After the booster, most clones that had expanded after primary vaccination were detected again (around 96% of CD4 and more than 80% of CD8), suggesting broad maintenance of memory. Compared with the primary T-cell response, the secondary T-cell response was faster but weaker, reaching its peak on day 5 rather than on day 15. A small share of clonotypes was detected in both CD4 and CD8 compartments, with the overlap likely arising from convergent recombination. Only a couple of donors were included in the study, so the extent to which the findings can be generalized is limited.

Synthesis of TCR cDNA relied on 5'RACE template switching, a step that introduced a universal primer site along with unique molecular identifiers. Priming of cDNA synthesis was performed from both the TCR alpha and TCR beta constant segments. Library amplification used two PCR steps, and the second PCR step added sample barcodes and sequencing adapters. Libraries were sequenced on Illumina HiSeq 2500 (2x100 bp) or NovaSeq (2x150 bp). As for how the authors treated the data: Demultiplexing of reads and collapsing into UMI consensus sequences were performed with MIGEC, and V(D)J alignment was carried out with MiXCR. Vaccine-responding clonotypes were defined with edgeR using replicate PBMC samples, requiring FDR below 0.01 and a log2 fold change above 5 up to day 15. Bulk clonotypes were assigned CD4 or CD8 identity according to which sequenced CD4 or CD8 repertoire held them at higher abundance. TCRdb itself trimmed the public reads at Q25 with fastp, ran MiXCR and retained productive beta chains. Duplicate CDR3 protein sequences are folded into a single record with the most common DNA and genes. The V and J calls come from TCRdb's annotation, not from the publication. The sample includes some 550,000 distinct CDR3 sequences, with around 21% observed a single time. The top ten clonotypes cover 14% of the sample.

With respect to this clonotype: Its antigen remains unidentified. No much larger clone exists at a distance of one base, and base qualities are not known.

The sample's treatment or condition label, decoded: live attenuated yellow fever vaccine strain. Two biological replicates of bulk PBMCs were collected at each blood-draw timepoint. A standard Ficoll-Paque protocol was used to isolate PBMCs from peripheral blood. TriZol was used to extract RNA from bulk PBMCs, from CD4 and CD8 fractions, and from dextramer-positive and dextramer-negative fractions. The sequenced sample was PBMCs, obtained 15 days after the yellow fever booster vaccination. This clonotype was sampled from a man aged 25 to 45 who received the YFV17D yellow fever vaccine.

This receptor carries the CDR3 CASSLKDSRLQAFF. The DNA sequence is as follows: TGTGCCAGCAGCTTGAAGGACAGTCGGCTGCAAGCTTTCTTT. The sequence links TRBV7-9 to TRBJ1-1; a tentative D call is TRBD1 (6 bases match). From cysteine to phenylalanine, the CDR3 is 14 amino acids long. The only DNA kept is the CDR3, 42 bases in frame from the first base. From the germline V gene (reference sequence), CDR1 is SEHNR and CDR2 is FQNEAQ. V is shortened by 3 bases, J by 9 bases, and the region joining them spans 17 bases.